This passage covers 32 T cell receptor beta chains from one sample sequenced in a study of blood T cells in healthy people across ages. A J-beta primer mix and a sample-barcoded 5' primer were used in a second PCR of about 7 to 12 cycles. TCRdb itself ran the 5' RACE reads through MiXCR, one entry per CDR3 protein. The sample carries approximately 800,000 distinct CDR3 sequences, about three fifths recorded once. Sequencing was carried out using blood. The origin of the receptors is a man aged 30-40 years in good health.

In its sample, this clonotype was seen a few times. This chain uses TRBV10-3 with TRBJ2-4; TRBD2 matches at 14 bases. This CDR3 is built from 14 residues. Germline V gene data show CDR1 as ENHRY and CDR2 as SYGVKD. V lost 11 bases to trimming and J lost 13 bases; unmatched junction nucleotides: 13. The CDR3 reads CAGNDGTSGGKQYF. The CDR3 DNA sequence: TGTGCCGGCAACGACGGGACTAGCGGGGGCAAGCAGTACTTC.

The rearrangement links TRBV24-1 to TRBJ2-3; D unclear. V was shortened by 4 bases and J by 5 bases, with 9 bases between the two germline ends. The CDR3 is 13 amino acids. In germline, CDR1 is KGHDR, CDR2 SFDVKD. Here the CDR3 reads CATSDQAGDTQYF. DNA for the CDR3: TGTGCCACCAGTGACCAGGCAGGAGATACGCAGTATTTT.

V is TRBV2 and J is TRBJ2-1, with TRBD2 matching 14 bases. The germline V gene encodes CDR1 SNHLY and CDR2 FYNNEI. The CDR3 is 19 amino acids. Germline trimming cut 4 bases from V and 0 bases from J; bases unmatched to any gene: 8. CDR3 protein: CASSGPGTSGGLSYNEQFF. The DNA for the CDR3 is TGTGCCAGCAGTGGCCCCGGGACTAGCGGGGGTCTCTCCTACAATGAGCAGTTCTTC.

This clonotype turned up a few times. The gene calls are TRBV6-6 and TRBJ1-1; no definite D call. The CDR3 length is 16 residues. Looked up from germline, CDR1 is MNHNY and CDR2 is SVGAGI (reference sequence). The V end lost 0 bases, the J end lost 5 bases, and 16 bases lay between the germline ends. The CDR3 DNA reads as TGTGCCAGCAGTTACTCGATGAGGGTGGCGGGGACTGAAGCTTTCTTT. It yields the protein CASSYSMRVAGTEAFF.

Regarding this clonotype: An end of the junction does not agree with germline; a read error may underlie this. The chain combines TRBV7-9 with TRBJ2-1, with 9 bases identical to TRBD1. Gene TRBJ2-7 matches the end of the DNA better, so the J call may be wrong. Germline CDR1 and CDR2: SEHNR and FQNEAQ (reference sequence). The CDR3 loop spans 13 amino acids. CDR3 in amino acids: CAGSPRTGDEQYF. DNA for the CDR3: TGTGCCGGCAGCCCTCGGACAGGGGACGAGCAGTACTTC.

This clonotype is a singleton in its sample. At one end the junction does not follow the germline gene, possibly because of a read error. As DNA, the CDR3 is TGCAGTGCTAGAGATTCCCGATCGGAAGAGGCCCAGTACTTC. Translated: CSARDSRSEEAQYF. The chain carries TRBV20-1 and TRBJ2-5; D not resolved. This CDR3 comprises 14 residues. The germline V gene has CDR1 DFQATT and CDR2 SNEGSKA (reference sequence).

This clonotype was detected only once. V usage is TRBV29-1 and J usage is TRBJ2-1; maybe TRBD2 (6 bases). Trimming shortened V by 7 bases and J by 7 bases, and 20 bases separated the two germline ends. Germline V CDR1 and CDR2: SQVTM, ANQGSEA. This CDR3 region has 14 residues. CDR3 DNA sequence: TGCAGCGGGCATATAGACGGGGGTGGGAATGAGCAGTTCTTC. It specifies CSGHIDGGGNEQFF.

The chain couples TRBV4-2 to TRBJ1-5; D call uncertain. Per germline, CDR1 LGHNA and CDR2 YNFKEQ. Trimming took 0 bases from V and 6 from J, leaving 27 bases between them. This CDR3 spans 20 amino acids. Here the CDR3 reads CASSQEGLIGKSLAGQPQHF. CDR3 DNA sequence: TGTGCCAGCAGCCAAGAAGGCCTTATTGGCAAAAGCTTAGCAGGTCAGCCCCAGCATTTT.

This clonotype occurred a few times. In nucleotides, the CDR3 is TGTGCCAGCAGTTGGGCAGGGGTCAATTCCGAGCAGTACTTC. Translation: CASSWAGVNSEQYF. The chain links TRBV12-3 or TRBV12-4 to TRBJ2-5; the D gene is possibly TRBD1 (6 bases). The closer fit of TRBJ2-7 to the DNA end suggests the J call may be wrong. The CDR3 covers 14 residues.

V and J are TRBV5-1 and TRBJ1-6, with 8 bases aligning to TRBD1. The CDR3 runs 17 residues. V gave up 3 bases and J gave up 7 bases; unmatched junction bases: 12. The germline CDR1 and CDR2 sequences are SGHRS and YFSETQ. The CDR3 DNA is TGCGCCAGCAGCTCATCCTTACAGGGGGTCGGGAATTCACCCCTCCACTTT. Translation: CASSSSLQGVGNSPLHF.

The chain employs TRBV20-1 and TRBJ2-7; 9 bases match TRBD2. The J segment lost 0 bases and the V segment lost 7 bases, leaving 4 bases of the junction unmatched. CDR3 length equals 13 residues. Germline assignment: CDR1 DFQATT and CDR2 SNEGSKA (reference sequence). CDR3 in amino acids: CSVTSGHSYEQYF. For the CDR3, the DNA is TGCAGTGTTACTAGCGGGCACTCCTACGAGCAGTACTTC.

The genes are TRBV21-1 and TRBJ2-3; the table names TRBD1, a call not compared with the DNA. TRBV21-1 is given as a pseudogene. This CDR3 contains 12 residues. The chain's CDR3 is CASARARDTQYF. CDR3 coding DNA: TGTGCCAGCGCCAGGGCAAGGGATACGCAGTATTTT.

The chain employs TRBV20-1 and TRBJ2-7, with 14 bases that match TRBD2. Gene TRBJ2-4 matches the end of the DNA better, so the J call may be wrong. From germline, CDR1 is DFQATT and CDR2 SNEGSKA (reference sequence). This CDR3 has 17 amino acids. In DNA, the CDR3 is TGCAGTGCTAGAGATCTGACTAGCGGGAGGGATAGGGACATTCAGTACTTC. Its translation: CSARDLTSGRDRDIQYF.

The chain uses TRBV20-1 and TRBJ2-4, with 10 bases lining up with TRBD2. The DNA end lines up better with TRBJ2-7; the J call may be wrong. This CDR3 has 17 residues. Germline V lookup: CDR1 DFQATT, CDR2 SNEGSKA (reference sequence). The CDR3 region has the DNA TGCAGTGCTAGAGCCTCCCAGTGGGCTAGCGGGGGCTACGAGCAGTACTTC. It codes for CSARASQWASGGYEQYF.

The chain carries TRBV3-1 and TRBJ1-6; tentatively, D is TRBD1 (6 bases). The germline V gene has CDR1 LGHDT and CDR2 YNNKEL (reference sequence). Trimming cost V 5 bases and J 4 bases, with 9 bases left between them. The CDR3 runs 14 residues. CDR3 residues: CASSNGQYNSPLHF. In DNA form, the CDR3 reads TGTGCCAGCAGCAACGGACAGTATAATTCACCCCTCCACTTT. Full variable domain (rest looked up from reference TRBV3-1 and TRBJ1-6): DTAVSQTPKYLVTQMGNDKSIKCEQNLGHDTMYWYKQDSKKFLKIMFSYNNKELIINETVPNRFSPKSPDKAHLNLHINSLELGDSAVYFCASSNGQYNSPLHFGNGTRLTVT.

This clonotype has just one count. The rearrangement links TRBV20-1 to TRBJ2-3; the match to TRBD2 covers 8 bases. From germline, CDR1 is DFQATT and CDR2 SNEGSKA (reference sequence). This CDR3 comprises 16 residues. V was pared by 0 bases and J by 3 bases, with 8 bases of the junction left unmatched. The CDR3 sequence: CSARDWRGEVTDTQYF. CDR3 coding DNA: TGCAGTGCTAGAGATTGGCGGGGGGAAGTGACAGATACGCAGTATTTT.

For the CDR3, the DNA is TGCAGTGCTAGAGTAGGGTGGGGCGGCTACACCTTC. Residues: CSARVGWGGYTF. The chain links TRBV20-1 to TRBJ1-2; D is possibly TRBD1 (5 bases). This CDR3 has 12 amino acids. V lost 1 base and J 8 bases, leaving 11 bases between the germline ends. The germline V gene has CDR1 DFQATT and CDR2 SNEGSKA (reference sequence).

V and J are TRBV7-8 and TRBJ1-6, with TRBD1 matching 8 bases. Germline V gene data show CDR1 as SGHVS and CDR2 as FQNEAQ. After removal of 5 bases from V and 9 bases from J, the junction contained 9 bases not matched to a gene. CDR3 length: 15 residues. The CDR3 DNA is TGTGCCAGCAGCGCTACAGGGGGAGTGGGTTCACCCCTCCACTTT. Translation gives CASSATGGVGSPLHF.

This rearrangement joins TRBV20-1 to TRBJ2-4; D not resolved. The J call may be incorrect, as the DNA end agrees better with TRBJ2-7. The CDR3 consists of 13 residues. Germline V CDR1 and CDR2: DFQATT, SNEGSKA (reference sequence). The CDR3 protein is CSARDPTGYEQYF. The CDR3 region has the DNA TGCAGTGCTAGAGATCCGACTGGCTACGAGCAGTACTTC.

The table lists this clonotype with many counts. J is TRBJ1-1 and V is TRBV7-8; the match to TRBD1 covers 8 bases. V lost 5 bases and J lost 2; bases outside the gene matches: 4. Germline V lookup: CDR1 SGHVS, CDR2 FQNEAQ. The CDR3 spans 14 residues. CDR3 residues: CASSPTGVNTEAFF. CDR3 nucleotides: TGTGCCAGCAGCCCGACAGGGGTTAACACTGAAGCTTTCTTT.

The V gene is TRBV6-1, the J gene TRBJ2-1; 7 nucleotides agree with TRBD1. J gave up 3 bases and V 4 bases, and 3 bases lay outside the gene matches. CDR1 is MNHNS, CDR2 SASEGT, per germline. CDR3 length equals 14 residues. The CDR3 is CASSARDSYNEQFF. The CDR3 DNA follows: TGTGCCAGCAGTGCCCGGGACAGCTACAATGAGCAGTTCTTC.

This clonotype was seen more than once but under ten times. V gene TRBV29-1 combines with J gene TRBJ1-2; 8 bases agree with TRBD1. Germline lookup yields CDR1 SQVTM and CDR2 ANQGSEA. The CDR3 spans 14 residues. Trimming removed 3 bases from V and 6 bases from J; junction bases left unmatched: 9. This CDR3 is CSVDYTGQGNGYTF. The CDR3 region has the DNA TGCAGCGTTGACTACACAGGACAGGGAAATGGCTACACCTTC.

This sequence joins TRBV5-1 and TRBJ2-3; 7 bases fit TRBD1. The germline gives CDR1 SGHRS, CDR2 YFSETQ. After removal of 3 bases from V and 2 bases from J, the junction contained 6 bases not matched to a gene. CDR3 size: 15 residues. CDR3 sequence: CASSSTGAFTDTQYF. Here the CDR3 DNA reads TGCGCCAGCAGCTCCACAGGGGCGTTCACAGATACGCAGTATTTT. The whole variable domain, filled in from reference TRBV5-1 and TRBJ2-3, reads KAGVTQTPRYLIKTRGQQVTLSCSPISGHRSVSWYQQTPGQGLQFLFEYFSETQRNKGNFPGRFSGRQFSNSRSEMNVSTLELGDSALYLCASSSTGAFTDTQYFGPGTRLTVL.

The CDR3 DNA is TGTGCCAGCAGTCTCCGGGACAGAGACACAGATACGCAGTATTTT. It is translated as CASSLRDRDTDTQYF. V gene TRBV6-4 combines with J gene TRBJ2-3, with 7 positions matching TRBD1. Losses at the gene ends were 5 bases for V and 2 bases for J; bases not matched to a gene: 7. Germline V gives CDR1 MRHNA, CDR2 SNTAGT. The CDR3 extends over 15 amino acids.

The genes are TRBV10-3 and TRBJ2-4, with TRBD1 matching over 9 bases. Matching the DNA end better, TRBJ2-7 makes the J call doubtful. Germline V gives CDR1 ENHRY, CDR2 SYGVKD. The CDR3 runs 16 residues. This chain's CDR3 is CAISATGTGMTYEQYF. In DNA form, the CDR3 reads TGTGCCATCAGTGCGACCGGGACAGGGATGACCTACGAGCAGTACTTC.

The V call is TRBV6-1, the J call TRBJ2-2; unclear D gene. V lost 6 bases to trimming and J lost 8 bases, with 10 bases between them. CDR1 and CDR2 (germline): MNHNS, SASEGT. The CDR3 covers 12 residues. CDR3: CASRIYRGELFF. CDR3 nucleotide sequence: TGTGCCAGCAGAATCTATCGGGGGGAGCTGTTTTTT.

V usage is TRBV2 and J usage is TRBJ1-6, with D hard to call. Trimming pared 9 bases from V and 0 bases from J, leaving 12 bases between. Germline V gives CDR1 SNHLY, CDR2 FYNNEI. This CDR3 has 15 residues. The CDR3 loop is CARYEQSSYNSPLHF. DNA of the CDR3: TGTGCCAGATACGAGCAGAGCTCCTATAATTCACCCCTCCACTTT.

The chain is built from TRBV20-1 and TRBJ2-5; tentative D call: TRBD2 (5 bases). The end of the DNA aligns better with TRBJ2-7, so the J call may be wrong. This CDR3 spans 11 amino acids. In germline, CDR1 is DFQATT, CDR2 SNEGSKA (reference sequence). The CDR3 reads CGLTRNYEQYF. CDR3 bases: TGCGGACTGACTCGAAATTACGAGCAGTACTTC.

This clonotype turned up a few times. The V call is TRBV29-1, the J call TRBJ1-1, with D unclear. Trimming cost V 4 bases and J 1 base, with 19 bases left between them. Germline assignment: CDR1 SQVTM and CDR2 ANQGSEA. This CDR3 spans 16 amino acids. CDR3 in DNA: TGCAGCGTTGCCCAAGTTGCAGGAGTAGGGAACACTGAAGCTTTCTTT. Translating gives CSVAQVAGVGNTEAFF.

V gene TRBV6-1 combines with J gene TRBJ2-3, with 9 bases matching TRBD1. The junction had 12 bases not matched to a gene; V was cut back by 4 bases and J by 7 bases. The CDR3 has 16 residues. Germline V gives CDR1 MNHNS, CDR2 SASEGT. Here the CDR3 reads CASSAPGQGFRNTQYF. CDR3 coding DNA: TGTGCCAGCAGTGCACCGGGACAGGGATTCAGGAATACGCAGTATTTT.

The V call is TRBV2, the J call TRBJ2-5; D may be TRBD1 or TRBD2 (5 bases each). The V gene's germline CDR1 is SNHLY and CDR2 FYNNEI. The V end was cut by 6 bases, the J end by 1 base, with 9 bases between. The CDR3 consists of 13 residues. CDR3 DNA sequence: TGTGCCAGCAGAGCGGACACCCAAGAGACCCAGTACTTC. It translates to CASRADTQETQYF.

This clonotype was seen only a few times. The gene calls are TRBV20-1 and TRBJ2-3; TRBD2 agrees at 8 bases. Germline loops: CDR1 DFQATT, CDR2 SNEGSKA (reference sequence). This CDR3 is 15 amino acids long. J was trimmed by 0 bases and V by 3 bases; bases with no gene match: 5. The CDR3 DNA sequence: TGCAGTGCTAGTAAGGCTAGCGGGAGCACAGATACGCAGTATTTT. Its translation: CSASKASGSTDTQYF.